One T cell receptor beta chain is described in this entry. Antigen unknown. PCR used 60 Vbeta primers and 13 Jbeta primers. Here immunoSEQ multiplex PCR was the method, and the copy in TCRdb shows in-frame clones only, minus some. The table includes approximately 90,000 clones, under 80% detected once. This specimen comes from a study of cytomegalovirus exposure and HLA in healthy donors. Study-level findings and limits: In a later analysis, several top co-occurrence clusters appeared linked to parvovirus B19, influenza, CMV and Epstein-Barr virus. Within an earlier analysis, most TCR beta V segments proved productive either about 87% or about 30% of the time. Investigators reported more than 150 TCR beta chains as tied to cytomegalovirus.

Sequences were obtained from PBMCs. This receptor was obtained from a male donor in good health and CMV-seronegative.

Here the CDR3 DNA reads TGTGCCAGCAGTTACCAGTATAGCAATCAGCCCCAGCATTTT. Its protein product is CASSYQYSNQPQHF. The rearrangement uses TRBV27 and TRBJ1-5; D is unclear. Looked up from germline, CDR1 is MNHEY and CDR2 is SMNVEV (reference sequence). The germline V and J ends were trimmed by 4 bases and 0 bases, with 7 bases remaining between them. The CDR3 contains 14 residues.